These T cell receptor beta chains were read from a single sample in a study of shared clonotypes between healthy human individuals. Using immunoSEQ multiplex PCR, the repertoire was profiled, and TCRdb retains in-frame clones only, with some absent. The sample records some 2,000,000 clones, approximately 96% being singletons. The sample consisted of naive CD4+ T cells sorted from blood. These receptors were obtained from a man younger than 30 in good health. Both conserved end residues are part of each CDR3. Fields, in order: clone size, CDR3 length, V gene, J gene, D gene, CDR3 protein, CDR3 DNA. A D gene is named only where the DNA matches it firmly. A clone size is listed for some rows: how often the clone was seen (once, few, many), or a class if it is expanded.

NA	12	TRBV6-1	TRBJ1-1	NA	CASSRGDTEAFF	TGTGCCAGCAGTAGGGGGGACACTGAAGCTTTCTTT
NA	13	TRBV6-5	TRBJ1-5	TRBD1	CASSDRAGQPQHF	TGTGCCAGCAGTGACAGGGCTGGCCAGCCCCAGCATTTT
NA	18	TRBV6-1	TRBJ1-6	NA	CASSDYLQGLNYNSPLHF	TGTGCCAGCAGTGACTACCTACAGGGCCTCAACTATAATTCACCCCTCCACTTT
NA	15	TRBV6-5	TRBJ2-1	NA	CASSYGSLSYNEQFF	TGTGCCAGCAGTTACGGTTCTCTGTCCTACAATGAGCAGTTCTTC
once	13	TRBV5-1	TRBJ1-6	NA	CASRVLGDSPLHF	TGCGCCAGCAGGGTACTGGGCGATTCACCCCTCCACTTT
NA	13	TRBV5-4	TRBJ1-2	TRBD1	CASSLQGSGGYTF	TGTGCCAGCAGCTTACAGGGGTCCGGCGGCTACACCTTC
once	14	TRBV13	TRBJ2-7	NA	CASSLGHALLKQYF	TGTGCCAGCAGCTTAGGACATGCGTTGTTAAAGCAGTACTTC
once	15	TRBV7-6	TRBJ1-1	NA	CASSLAVRGTTEAFF	TGTGCCAGCAGCTTAGCAGTCAGGGGTACCACTGAAGCTTTCTTT
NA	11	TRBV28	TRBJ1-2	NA	CASSGVPGYTF	TGTGCCAGCAGCGGAGTTCCTGGCTACACCTTC
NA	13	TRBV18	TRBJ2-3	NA	CASSPRGGDTQYF	TGTGCCAGCTCACCCAGAGGTGGAGATACGCAGTATTTT
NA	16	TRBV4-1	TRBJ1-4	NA	CASSQALGPLGEKLFF	TGCGCCAGCAGCCAAGCCCTGGGGCCGCTAGGGGAAAAACTGTTTTTT
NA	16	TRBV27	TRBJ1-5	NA	CASSLSGQSSNQPQHF	TGTGCCAGCAGTTTATCAGGTCAGAGTAGCAATCAGCCCCAGCATTTT
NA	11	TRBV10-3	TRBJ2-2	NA	CATNGDGELFF	TGTGCCACCAACGGCGACGGGGAGCTGTTTTTT
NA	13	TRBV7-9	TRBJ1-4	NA	CASSPGANEKLFF	TGTGCCAGCAGTCCGGGGGCTAATGAAAAACTGTTTTTT
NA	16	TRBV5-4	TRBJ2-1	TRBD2	CASSLRSSGRTGEQFF	TGTGCCAGCAGCTTGCGGTCTAGCGGGAGGACGGGTGAGCAGTTCTTC
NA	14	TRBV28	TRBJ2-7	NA	CASSLTGPTYEQYF	TGTGCCAGCAGTTTGACAGGCCCCACCTACGAGCAGTACTTC